A selection of T cell receptor beta chains follows, all from one sample in a study of CD8 T cells in Susac syndrome. TCRdb used MiXCR to reprocess the immunoSEQ multiplex PCR reads, holding one entry per CDR3 protein. The sample has about 150,000 distinct CDR3 sequences; roughly 95% are singletons. Sequencing input: CD4+ T cells from PBMCs. All receptors derive from a human donor with multiple sclerosis. Each CDR3 is given with its conserved first and last residue. Each record gives: J gene, V gene, clone size, D gene, CDR3 protein, CDR3 DNA. A D gene is named only where the DNA matches it firmly. Not every row has a clone size; where given, it reads once, few, many or a size class.

j_call: TRBJ2-1; v_call: TRBV29-1; clone_size: NA; d_call: TRBD2; cdr3_aa: CSSGLAGTNEQFF; cdr3_nt: TGCAGCTCAGGACTAGCGGGAACGAATGAGCAGTTCTTC
j_call: TRBJ2-7; v_call: TRBV5-1; clone_size: once; d_call: NA; cdr3_aa: CASSLSGQPYEQYF; cdr3_nt: TGCGCCAGCAGCTTATCAGGGCAACCCTACGAGCAGTACTTC
j_call: TRBJ2-7; v_call: TRBV5-4; clone_size: NA; d_call: TRBD2; cdr3_aa: CASSPAGVPLPEQYF; cdr3_nt: TGTGCCAGCAGCCCAGCGGGAGTTCCCCTTCCCGAGCAGTACTTC
j_call: TRBJ2-5; v_call: TRBV12-3/TRBV12-4; clone_size: NA; d_call: NA; cdr3_aa: CASSFGQETQYF; cdr3_nt: TGTGCCAGCAGTTTCGGCCAAGAGACCCAGTACTTC
j_call: TRBJ1-4; v_call: TRBV20-1; clone_size: few; d_call: NA; cdr3_aa: CSARGANEKLFF; cdr3_nt: TGCAGTGCTAGAGGGGCTAATGAAAAACTGTTTTTT
j_call: TRBJ2-1; v_call: TRBV4-1; clone_size: NA; d_call: NA; cdr3_aa: CASSQRSGSSYNEQFF; cdr3_nt: TGCGCCAGCAGCCAACGATCGGGGAGCTCCTACAATGAGCAGTTCTTC
j_call: TRBJ2-3; v_call: TRBV9; clone_size: NA; d_call: TRBD1; cdr3_aa: CASSIRDRLSTDTQYF; cdr3_nt: TGTGCCAGCAGCATCAGGGACAGGCTGAGCACAGATACGCAGTATTTT
j_call: TRBJ2-3; v_call: TRBV20-1; clone_size: NA; d_call: TRBD2; cdr3_aa: CSAWTSGRQDTQYF; cdr3_nt: TGCAGTGCGTGGACTAGCGGGAGACAAGATACGCAGTATTTT
j_call: TRBJ2-7; v_call: TRBV5-1; clone_size: NA; d_call: NA; cdr3_aa: CASSLSASSYEQYF; cdr3_nt: TGCGCCAGCAGCTTGTCGGCCAGTTCCTACGAGCAGTACTTC
j_call: TRBJ2-7; v_call: TRBV2; clone_size: few; d_call: NA; cdr3_aa: CASSRTALSSYEQYF; cdr3_nt: TGTGCCAGCAGCAGGACAGCGCTAAGCTCCTACGAGCAGTACTTC